This T cell receptor (beta chain) was recorded in a study of cytomegalovirus exposure and HLA in healthy donors (dated by TCRdb to the late 2010s). For the wider study: In an earlier analysis of about 560 of the donors, about 270 Gb of sequence data and 90 million to 130 million unique TCR beta sequences from some 170 million T cells were reported. An early release that covered about 600 HLA-typed donors contained 300 to 350 gigabases of sequencing data and 65 million to 100 million unique TCR sequences. Among the roughly 380 genotyped donors, approximately 82% belonged to the genetic ancestry cluster associated with self-reported Caucasian donors. The study aimed to test whether signatures of past pathogen exposure could be identified by cataloging public T cell receptors. The study profiled the T cell repertoires of 666 subjects by immunosequencing and related them to cytomegalovirus serostatus. In addition to the first cohort of hundreds of subjects, a separate validation cohort of 100 to 150 different subjects was used. To predict cytomegalovirus infection status, the study brought together high-throughput TCR immunosequencing, statistical association of individual TCRs with disease status, and machine learning. A later analysis re-examined previously published TCR beta repertoires from roughly 650 donors and added high-resolution HLA genotyping to investigate patterns of TCR occurrence. The later analysis used no new phenotypic data to find candidate immune exposures, relying instead on TCR beta sequences and their occurrence across donors. An earlier analysis of about 620 of the donors applied high-throughput TCR beta sequencing to assess whether each TCR beta V gene segment acted as functional or pseudogenic. Donor age, sex, ethnicity and CMV serostatus were collected together with the repertoire data. A later genetic analysis took genome-wide SNP genotypes for about three fifths of the roughly 700 donors and used that subset as a discovery cohort. Every discovery cohort repertoire had been produced on one sequencing platform. Class I and class II HLA loci were covered by the typing at four-digit resolution. The number of donors typed differed by locus, with about 620-630 for A, B, C, DRB1 and DQB1, about 500 for DQA1, over 600 for DPA1, and some 450 for DPB1. Roughly five DR-DQ haplotypes were treated as single units for association and clustering because of strong linkage in the cohort. Among over 350 genotyped donors of the cohort, an average of approximately 230,000 unique TCR beta nucleotide sequences were sequenced per donor, about a sixth of them non-productive. Broader findings and caveats from the paper: Across donors, most TCR sequences were observed very rarely, whereas some public TCRs were present in many individuals. In a later analysis, around 17,000 TCR beta sequences were associated with specific HLA alleles at a false discovery rate of 0.05. In a later analysis, TCR association rates were found to vary across HLA loci, with the most associated TCRs seen for DRB1 alleles and the fewest for HLA-C alleles. A cluster of highly shared sequence variants was judged likely to be a technical artifact of the sequencing pipeline. Broadly in line with IMGT annotations, most TCR beta V segments showed up in productive rearrangements about 87% or about 30% of the time in an earlier analysis of 587 of the donors. The earlier analysis of approximately 560 of the donors excluded over 15 rarely observed V segments, including chromosome 9 orphons, because counts were too low. According to a later genetic analysis, donors in an Asian-associated ancestry cluster had fewer N-insertions in productive TCRs than the approximately 690-donor mean. The cohort was sequenced for TCR beta chains only, and without alpha or paired-chain data the features that could be detected were limited. V-gene and J-gene trimming of TCR beta chains was associated with a missense DCLRE1C variant in a later genetic analysis, and the association was replicated in an independent cohort. The presence/absence analyses assumed that sequencing depth was roughly uniform across donors, and that assumption may not be true. HLA typing was unavailable for some donors at each locus, so association tests used only the typed subset. Correlated functional status among segregating V segments might reflect linkage disequilibrium, but an unknown experimental factor could not be ruled out. A few of the identified cytomegalovirus-associated TCR beta chains were confirmed in vitro to be specific for cytomegalovirus antigens. In a later analysis, HLA-associated TCR beta chains were found to be more clonally expanded and to have lower generation probabilities than equally common non-associated chains. According to a later analysis, most CMV-associated TCR beta chains appeared to be HLA-restricted, and the HLA associations seemed to be driven largely by CMV exposure. For the cohort, immune exposure information was limited to CMV serostatus. It was suggested by the authors that the approach could potentially be generalized to other disease states and immunological phenotypes. Several of the top co-occurrence clusters appeared to be linked to parvovirus B19, influenza, CMV and Epstein-Barr virus, according to a later analysis. A further reported finding was that TCR beta sequences accurately predicted the HLA-A and HLA-B alleles for most subjects in the first cohort. In both the original and validation cohorts, the classifier was reported to diagnose cytomegalovirus status with high specificity and sensitivity. The study listed 164 TCR beta chains as associated with cytomegalovirus. When HLA alleles, especially DR and DQ, strongly co-occurred, TCR associations were difficult to assign to individual alleles.

The method behind the library was the immunoSEQ multiplex PCR assay. For the multiplex PCR, a mixture combining 60 forward primers for TCR Vbeta segments and 13 reverse primers for TCR Jbeta segments was used. The CDR3 region of rearranged TCR beta genes was amplified from genomic DNA with a multiplex PCR assay. The amplified TCR beta libraries were sequenced on the Illumina HiSeq System as 87-base-pair reads. In the paper's pipeline: Across the roughly 640 repertoires, a later analysis counted tens of millions of unique TCR beta chains, roughly 11 million of which were shared by at least two donors. Raw reads were error-corrected and collapsed into unique sequences by a nearest-neighbor algorithm in which closely related sequences were merged to remove PCR and sequencing errors. Alignment of CDR3 sequences to IMGT reference sequences was used to assign V, D and J gene segments. For a sequence to be retained, a match of at least six nucleotides was required to both a V gene segment and a J gene segment. Rearrangements were called productive when the CDR3 lacked stop codons and stayed in frame with V and J; all others were non-productive. Following IMGT convention, CDR3 was defined as the stretch from the second conserved V-encoded cysteine to the conserved J-encoded phenylalanine. Sequences without an unambiguous match to a single V gene segment were excluded from the earlier analysis of about 600 of the donors. An earlier analysis of a few hundred of the donors called V segments functional above 56.7% productive rearrangements and segregating when the between-donor standard deviation exceeded 5%. A statistical classification framework was built to diagnose cytomegalovirus status from the catalog of TCR beta chain sequences. In a later analysis, V and J genes were assigned by comparing TCR nucleotide sequences against IMGT/GENE-DB human TR gene sequences. The TCRdist pipeline was used in a later analysis to assign CDR3 sequences and most-parsimonious VDJ recombination scenarios. In a later analysis, every TCR beta chain was defined by the combination of its CDR3 amino acid sequence and its V-gene family, and reads without a unique V-gene family were dropped. In a later analysis, fewer than 650 highly shared, low-generation-probability nucleotide sequences were removed to address suspected cross-contamination and a sequencing artifact. In a later analysis, a clonal expansion index for each public chain was calculated from normalized within-repertoire ranks of inferred template counts. Generation probabilities in a later analysis came from a VDJ recombination model fitted to out-of-frame rearrangements, and those results were checked against IGoR. Hypergeometric tests were used in a later analysis to score TCR-TCR, TCR-HLA and TCR-CMV co-occurrence, with a repertoire-size bias correction applied to the TCR pairs. False discovery rates were estimated in a later analysis by permuting HLA or CMV assignments 20 times. A later analysis grouped co-occurring TCRs with DBSCAN, adding TCRdist sequence similarity when clustering within HLA-allele-positive subsets. Repertoires with fewer than 30,000 or more than 120,000 public chains were left out of co-occurrence clustering, as were about five repertoires with anomalous nucleotide sharing. TCRdb retrieved this table from immuneACCESS and kept in-frame rearrangements only. Not all clones are present; in checked studies, unresolved V genes account for under half, and no reason is known for the remainder. The V and J calls and clone size come from that table; D and trimming were worked out from the DNA. The sample table on file contains 150,000 to 200,000 clones. Approximately 0.8% of the sample is taken by the ten largest.

Details on this clone: The target of this receptor is not known.

In total, about 650 healthy bone marrow donors made up the cohort. All cohort members were sampled while nominally healthy, although unrecorded immune exposures were likely present. The donor was CMV seropositive and belonged to the group of 250 to 300 seropositive cohort members. A peripheral blood sample was collected from each donor, and TCR beta sequencing was performed on peripheral blood mononuclear cells. Genomic DNA was extracted from the blood cell samples with the Qiagen DNeasy Blood Extraction Kit. The specimen sequenced was PBMCs. The clonotype comes from a woman under 30 in good health and CMV-seropositive.

The DNA sequence is given as TGTGCCAGCAGCCCGACAGGGGGAAAATGGGAGACCCAGTACTTC. Protein translation: CASSPTGGKWETQYF. The chain is assembled from TRBV7-2 and TRBJ2-5; 9 of the junction bases match TRBD1. From its cysteine to its phenylalanine, the CDR3 spans 15 amino acids. The CDR3 DNA has 45 bases and is translated from base 1. Reading the germline V gene gives CDR1 SGHTA and CDR2 FQGNSA. The V end gives up 5 bases and the J end 5 bases, leaving 9 bases in the junction not matched to a gene.